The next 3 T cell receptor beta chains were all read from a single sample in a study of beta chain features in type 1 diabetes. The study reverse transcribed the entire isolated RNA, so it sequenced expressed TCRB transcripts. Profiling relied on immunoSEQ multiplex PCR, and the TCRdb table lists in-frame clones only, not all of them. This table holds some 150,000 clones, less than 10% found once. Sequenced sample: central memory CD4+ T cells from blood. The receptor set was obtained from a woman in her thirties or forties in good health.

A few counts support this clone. The CDR3 here is CASSILGGEQYF. CDR3 nucleotide sequence: TGTGCCAGTAGTATCCTCGGGGGCGAGCAGTACTTC. The chain recombines TRBV19 with TRBJ2-7; a weak D match, TRBD2 (6 bases). The germline gives CDR1 LNHDA, CDR2 SQIVND (reference sequence). Trimming took 3 bases from V and 6 from J, leaving 9 bases between them. The length of the CDR3 is 12 residues.

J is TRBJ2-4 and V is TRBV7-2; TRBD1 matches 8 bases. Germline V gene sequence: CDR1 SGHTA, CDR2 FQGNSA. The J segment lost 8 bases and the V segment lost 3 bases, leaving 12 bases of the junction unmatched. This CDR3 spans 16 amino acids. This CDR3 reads CASSLSRGPRFDIQYF. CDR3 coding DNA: TGTGCCAGCAGCTTGAGCAGGGGGCCCAGGTTTGACATTCAGTACTTC.

CDR3 DNA sequence: TGTGCCAGCATATCCACCTCAGGCACACGTTCACCCCTCCACTTT. Translated: CASISTSGTRSPLHF. This sequence joins TRBV27 and TRBJ1-6; D remains unclear. The CDR3 is 15 amino acids. Germline V lookup: CDR1 MNHEY, CDR2 SMNVEV (reference sequence). V lost 7 bases and J lost 9, with 19 bases in between.